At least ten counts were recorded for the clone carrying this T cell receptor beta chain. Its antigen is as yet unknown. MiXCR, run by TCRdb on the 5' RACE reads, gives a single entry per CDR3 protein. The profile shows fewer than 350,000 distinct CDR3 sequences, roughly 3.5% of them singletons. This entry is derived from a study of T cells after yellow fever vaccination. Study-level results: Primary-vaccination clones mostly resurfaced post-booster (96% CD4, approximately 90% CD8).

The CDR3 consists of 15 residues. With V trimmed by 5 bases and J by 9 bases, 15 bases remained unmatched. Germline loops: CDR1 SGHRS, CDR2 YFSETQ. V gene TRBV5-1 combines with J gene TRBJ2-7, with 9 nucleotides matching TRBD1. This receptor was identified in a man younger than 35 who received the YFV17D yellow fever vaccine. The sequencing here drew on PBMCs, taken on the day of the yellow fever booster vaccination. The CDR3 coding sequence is TGCGCCAGCAGGCCTACAGGGGGCGAGGTAAATTCGCAGTACTTC. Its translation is CASRPTGGEVNSQYF.